Following are 27 T cell receptor beta chains from one sample sequenced in a study of cytomegalovirus exposure and HLA in healthy donors. PCR amplification relied on 60 Vbeta primers (plus 13 Jbeta primers). Only in-frame clones appear in the TCRdb table, and some are missing; sequencing was by immunoSEQ multiplex PCR. This sample's clone table lists about 200,000 clones. The sequencing input was PBMCs. All receptors derive from a boy between 10 and 17 years old in good health and CMV-seronegative.

The chain joins TRBV14 to TRBJ2-7; D is possibly TRBD2 (6 bases). CDR3 length: 14 residues. The V end was cut by 4 bases, the J end by 0 bases, with 10 bases between. Looked up from germline, CDR1 is SGHDN and CDR2 is FVKESK. The CDR3, as DNA: TGTGCCAGCAGCCTTTGGAGGGCCTCCTACGAGCAGTACTTC. Translating gives CASSLWRASYEQYF.

The rearrangement uses TRBV5-5 and TRBJ2-1, with 11 bases matching TRBD2. V lost 4 bases to trimming and J lost 8 bases; unmatched junction nucleotides: 11. The CDR3 runs to 16 residues. Germline V CDR1 and CDR2: SGHKS, YYEKEE (reference sequence). CDR3 nucleotides: TGTGCCAGCAGCATGACACTAGCGGGGGACGTTGATGAGCAGTTCTTC. Encoded protein: CASSMTLAGDVDEQFF.

V is TRBV7-9 and J is TRBJ2-5, with D tentatively TRBD1 (5 bases). Germline V lookup: CDR1 SEHNR, CDR2 FQNEAQ (reference sequence). Trimming removed 5 bases from V and 4 bases from J, with 14 bases in between. The CDR3 spans 14 residues. CDR3 in amino acids: CASSLRVDRETQYF. The CDR3 DNA follows: TGTGCCAGCAGCCTCAGGGTAGACAGAGAGACCCAGTACTTC.

The chain uses TRBV7-3 and TRBJ2-7; no clear D gene. V was clipped by 2 bases and J by 7 bases, with 12 bases between them. The CDR3 is 13 amino acids. Looked up from germline, CDR1 is SGHTA and CDR2 is FQGTGA. CDR3 DNA: TGTGCCAGCAGCTTACTATCCTCCTCAGAGCAGTACTTC. Its protein product is CASSLLSSSEQYF.

This rearrangement joins TRBV15 to TRBJ1-5, with 7 bases lining up with TRBD1. CDR3 size: 14 residues. Germline assignment: CDR1 LNHNV and CDR2 YYDKDF (reference sequence). Germline trimming cut 5 bases from V and 4 bases from J; bases unmatched to any gene: 5. CDR3 sequence: CATSAQGLNQPQHF. The CDR3, as DNA: TGTGCCACCAGCGCACAGGGGTTAAATCAGCCCCAGCATTTT.

The genes are TRBV4-3 and TRBJ2-5; D is uncertain. The germline V gene encodes CDR1 LGHNA and CDR2 YSLEER. Trimming cost V 0 bases and J 4 bases, with 9 bases left between them. There are 14 residues in the CDR3. In nucleotides, the CDR3 is TGCGCCAGCAGCCAAGAGGGCTCCGCAGAGACCCAGTACTTC. This encodes CASSQEGSAETQYF.

The gene calls are TRBV30 and TRBJ2-7, with 7 nucleotides matching TRBD2. V lost 3 bases to trimming and J lost 1 base; unmatched junction nucleotides: 9. Germline values: CDR1 GTSNPN, CDR2 SVGIG (reference sequence). The CDR3 spans 15 residues. CDR3 nucleotides: TGTGCCTGGAGAGCCAGCGGGACCGGGTCCTACGAGCAGTACTTC. It specifies CAWRASGTGSYEQYF.

V is TRBV19 and J is TRBJ1-2, with D unclear. This CDR3 region has 13 residues. The germline gives CDR1 LNHDA, CDR2 SQIVND (reference sequence). The V end lost 7 bases, the J end lost 8 bases, and 17 bases lay between the germline ends. Here the CDR3 reads CASKEEREGGYTF. The CDR3 DNA reads as TGTGCCAGTAAGGAGGAGAGGGAGGGAGGCTACACCTTC.

The chain has TRBV4-1 and TRBJ2-5; 8 bases agree with TRBD2. The J segment lost 2 bases and the V segment lost 0 bases, leaving 11 bases of the junction unmatched. In germline, CDR1 is MGHRA, CDR2 YSYEKL. This CDR3 has 18 residues. CDR3 DNA sequence: TGCGCCAGCAGCCAAGAGGGGCTGGGGGCTAGCGGGCAAGAGACCCAGTACTTC. Translated, it gives CASSQEGLGASGQETQYF.

V and J are TRBV27 and TRBJ1-1; 8 nucleotides line up with TRBD1. Per the germline V gene, CDR1 is MNHEY and CDR2 is SMNVEV (reference sequence). The CDR3 loop spans 12 amino acids. Germline trimming cut 8 bases from V and 6 bases from J; bases unmatched to any gene: 5. Here the CDR3 reads CASGTGPAEAFF. The DNA of the CDR3 is TGTGCCAGCGGGACAGGACCTGCTGAAGCTTTCTTT.

The rearrangement uses TRBV4-3 and TRBJ1-2; no clear D. Trimming left V 6 bases short and J 1 base short, with 15 bases between. This CDR3 is built from 15 residues. Germline CDR1 reads LGHNA; CDR2 reads YSLEER. The CDR3, as DNA: TGCGCCAGCAGACCGGGTTTTGCAGATAACTATGGCTACACCTTC. It is translated as CASRPGFADNYGYTF.

J is TRBJ1-5 and V is TRBV10-3; 7 nucleotides match TRBD1. The CDR3 extends over 16 amino acids. The trim removed 5 bases at V and 8 bases at J, leaving 15 bases unmatched. Germline CDR1 is ENHRY and CDR2 is SYGVKD. The CDR3 protein is CAISSGTDYGAEPQHF. The CDR3, as DNA: TGTGCCATCAGTTCCGGGACAGACTACGGAGCAGAGCCCCAGCATTTT.

The V call is TRBV7-2, the J call TRBJ2-6; D is undetermined. The CDR3 sequence is 13 residues long. CDR1 is SGHTA and CDR2 is FQGNSA in the germline V gene. V was pared by 3 bases and J by 12 bases, with 12 bases between. The CDR3 region has the DNA TGTGCCAGCAGCTTCGGATCCCAGGTCGTCCTGACTTTC. Translating it yields CASSFGSQVVLTF.

The chain recombines TRBV2 with TRBJ2-7; TRBD1 matches 7 bases. The V gene's germline CDR1 is SNHLY and CDR2 FYNNEI. This CDR3 spans 11 amino acids. J gave up 4 bases and V 6 bases, and 0 bases lay outside the gene matches. CDR3 amino acids: CASRGQYEQYF. As DNA, the CDR3 is TGTGCCAGCAGGGGACAGTACGAGCAGTACTTC.

This rearrangement joins TRBV2 to TRBJ1-1, with D tentatively TRBD1 (6 bases). Trimming removed 4 bases from V and 2 bases from J, with 26 bases in between. CDR1 is SNHLY and CDR2 is FYNNEI in the germline V gene. The CDR3 is 19 residues long. CDR3 sequence: CASSVVEGGYTRTNTEAFF. In nucleotides, the CDR3 is TGTGCCAGCAGTGTGGTTGAAGGGGGATACACCCGGACAAACACTGAAGCTTTCTTT.

The chain links TRBV7-2 to TRBJ2-1, with 7 bases matching TRBD2. The V gene end was trimmed by 4 bases and the J gene end by 8 bases; junction bases not matched to a gene: 14. CDR1 is SGHTA and CDR2 is FQGNSA in the germline V gene. The CDR3 is 16 residues long. The DNA of the CDR3 is TGTGCCAGCAGCTCAAAAGGACTAGGAGGTGTAGATGAGCAGTTCTTC. It codes for CASSSKGLGGVDEQFF.

The chain uses TRBV4-1 and TRBJ2-7; 9 bases are a match to TRBD1. CDR1 is MGHRA and CDR2 is YSYEKL in the germline V gene. This CDR3 is built from 15 residues. The J segment lost 2 bases and the V segment lost 4 bases, leaving 6 bases of the junction unmatched. CDR3 DNA sequence: TGCGCCAGCAGCCGTCGACAGGGGGGGACCTACGAGCAGTACTTC. This codes for CASSRRQGGTYEQYF.

This sequence joins TRBV4-3 and TRBJ2-1; 8 bases map to TRBD1. From germline, CDR1 is LGHNA and CDR2 YSLEER. V lost 4 bases and J lost 9; bases outside the gene matches: 11. The CDR3 is 15 residues long. The CDR3 bases are TGCGCCAGCAGCCGCGGACAGGGAGGAACGACTGAGCAGTTCTTC. It specifies CASSRGQGGTTEQFF.

The chain has TRBV19 and TRBJ2-1; 9 nucleotides align to TRBD2. The CDR3 runs to 17 residues. J gave up 4 bases and V 1 base, and 8 bases lay outside the gene matches. Looked up from germline, CDR1 is LNHDA and CDR2 is SQIVND (reference sequence). The CDR3 DNA reads TGTGCCAGTAGTATAGGAGATCGCGGGGGGGCTTACAATGAGCAGTTCTTC. Translated, it gives CASSIGDRGGAYNEQFF.

The chain has TRBV4-1 and TRBJ1-3, with D unresolved. Germline V gene data show CDR1 as MGHRA and CDR2 as YSYEKL. Deletions cut 0 bases from V and 4 bases from J, with 13 bases between. The CDR3 spans 16 residues. CDR3 in amino acids: CASSQDERALGNTIYF. The CDR3 DNA sequence: TGCGCCAGCAGCCAAGATGAAAGAGCTCTCGGAAACACCATATATTTT.

The chain uses TRBV19 and TRBJ1-5; maybe TRBD1 (6 bases). This CDR3 contains 15 residues. The V gene's germline CDR1 is LNHDA and CDR2 SQIVND (reference sequence). Trimming took 5 bases from V and 1 from J, leaving 12 bases between them. The CDR3 region has the DNA TGTGCCAGTAGTCCCCAGGGACAAAGCAATCAGCCCCAGCATTTT. Its protein product is CASSPQGQSNQPQHF.

CDR3 DNA sequence: TGTGCCAGTAGTATAGATCAGGGGAAGACCCAGTACTTC. Translated, it gives CASSIDQGKTQYF. This chain joins TRBV19 and TRBJ2-5, with a tentative D call TRBD1 (6 bases). The V end lost 0 bases, the J end lost 6 bases, and 8 bases lay between the germline ends. This CDR3 region has 13 residues. Germline V gives CDR1 LNHDA, CDR2 SQIVND (reference sequence). Full variable domain (remainder filled in from reference TRBV19 and TRBJ2-5): DGGITQSPKYLFRKEGQNVTLSCEQNLNHDAMYWYRQDPGQGLRLIYYSQIVNDFQKGDIAEGYSVSREKKESFPLTVTSAQKNPTAFYLCASSIDQGKTQYFGPGTRLLVL.

The CDR3 DNA follows: TGTGCCAGTACAGACCTCGGGGCGGGGGAGAACACTGAAGCTTTCTTT. Protein sequence: CASTDLGAGENTEAFF. The chain has TRBV19 and TRBJ1-1; D is perhaps TRBD1 (5 bases). CDR1 and CDR2 (germline): LNHDA, SQIVND (reference sequence). Trimming pared 7 bases from V and 1 base from J, leaving 19 bases between. The CDR3 is made up of 16 amino acids.

In DNA form, the CDR3 reads TGTGCCAGCAGTCAACCGACAGGGGGTTCCCACAATGAGCAGTTCTTC. Residues: CASSQPTGGSHNEQFF. The J gene is TRBJ2-1, the V gene TRBV6-6, with 9 bases that match TRBD1. The ends lost 5 bases at V and 5 bases at J; junction bases unmatched: 10. CDR1 and CDR2 from the germline V gene are MNHNY and SVGAGI (reference sequence). The CDR3 totals 16 residues.

The V call is TRBV7-9, the J call TRBJ1-1; D gene uncertain. This CDR3 has 13 amino acids. V shed 9 bases and J shed 3 bases, with 14 bases lying between them. CDR1 and CDR2 (germline): SEHNR, FQNEAQ (reference sequence). In DNA form, the CDR3 reads TGTGCCAGTGGAATGTCGGGAGACACTGAAGCTTTCTTT. Translated, it gives CASGMSGDTEAFF. The complete variable domain, with remaining parts taken from reference TRBV7-9 and TRBJ1-1, reads DTGVSQNPRHKITKRGQNVTFRCDPISEHNRLYWYRQTLGQGPEFLTYFQNEAQLEKSRLLSDRFSAERPKGSFSTLEIQRTEQGDSAMYLCASGMSGDTEAFFGQGTRLTVV.

The chain links TRBV7-9 to TRBJ2-5, with D perhaps matching TRBD2 (5 bases). V dropped 0 bases and J dropped 2 bases, with 13 bases sitting between them. This CDR3 spans 16 amino acids. Germline values: CDR1 SEHNR, CDR2 FQNEAQ (reference sequence). CDR3 in DNA: TGTGCCAGCAGCTTAGCCGCCCGCGGGCGGCAAGAGACCCAGTACTTC. Its translation: CASSLAARGRQETQYF.

The rearrangement uses TRBV30 and TRBJ2-4; a possible D gene is TRBD1 (5 bases). V lost 0 bases and J 0 bases, leaving 15 bases between the germline ends. This CDR3 is built from 17 residues. Germline lookup yields CDR1 GTSNPN and CDR2 SVGIG (reference sequence). The CDR3 sequence: CAWSVVRTSIAKNIQYF. The DNA for the CDR3 is TGTGCCTGGAGTGTTGTTAGGACATCTATAGCCAAAAACATTCAGTACTTC. Using reference TRBV30 and TRBJ2-4 for the parts outside the CDR3, the full variable domain is SQTIHQWPATLVQPVGSPLSLECTVEGTSNPNLYWYRQAAGRGLQLLFYSVGIGQISSEVPQNLSASRPQDRQFILSSKKLLLSDSGFYLCAWSVVRTSIAKNIQYFGAGTRLSVL.